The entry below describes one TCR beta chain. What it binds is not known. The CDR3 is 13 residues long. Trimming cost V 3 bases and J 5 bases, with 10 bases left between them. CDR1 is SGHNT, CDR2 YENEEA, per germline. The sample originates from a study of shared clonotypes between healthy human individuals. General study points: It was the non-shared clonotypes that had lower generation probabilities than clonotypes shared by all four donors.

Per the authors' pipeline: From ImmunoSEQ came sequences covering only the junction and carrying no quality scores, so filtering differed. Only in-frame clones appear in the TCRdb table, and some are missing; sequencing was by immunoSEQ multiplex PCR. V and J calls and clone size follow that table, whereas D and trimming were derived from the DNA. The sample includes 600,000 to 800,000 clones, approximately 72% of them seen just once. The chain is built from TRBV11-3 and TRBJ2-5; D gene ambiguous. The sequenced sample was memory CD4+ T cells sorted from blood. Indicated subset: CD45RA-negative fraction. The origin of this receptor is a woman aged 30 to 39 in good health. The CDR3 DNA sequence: TGTGCCAGCAGCTTTACCAAGGCGGAGACCCAGTACTTC. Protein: CASSFTKAETQYF.